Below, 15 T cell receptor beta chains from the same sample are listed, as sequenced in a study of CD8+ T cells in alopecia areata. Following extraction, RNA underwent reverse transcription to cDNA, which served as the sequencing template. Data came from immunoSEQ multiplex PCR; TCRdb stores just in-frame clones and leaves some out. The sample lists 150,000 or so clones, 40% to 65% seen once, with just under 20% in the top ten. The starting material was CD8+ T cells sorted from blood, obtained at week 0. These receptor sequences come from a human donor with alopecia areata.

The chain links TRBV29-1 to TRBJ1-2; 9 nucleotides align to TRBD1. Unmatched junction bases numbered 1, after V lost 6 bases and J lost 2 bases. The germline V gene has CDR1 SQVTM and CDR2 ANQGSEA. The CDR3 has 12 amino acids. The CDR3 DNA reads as TGCAGCGTCGGGACAGGGAACTATGGCTACACCTTC. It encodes CSVGTGNYGYTF.

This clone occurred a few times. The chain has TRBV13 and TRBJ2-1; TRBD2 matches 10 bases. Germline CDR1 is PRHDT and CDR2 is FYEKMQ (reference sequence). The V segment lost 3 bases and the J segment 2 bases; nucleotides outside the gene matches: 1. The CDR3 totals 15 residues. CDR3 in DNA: TGTGCCAGCAGCTTTAGCGGGGGGCCCTACAATGAGCAGTTCTTC. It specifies CASSFSGGPYNEQFF. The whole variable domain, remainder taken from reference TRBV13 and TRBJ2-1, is AAGVIQSPRHLIKEKRETATLKCYPIPRHDTVYWYQQGPGQDPQFLISFYEKMQSDKGSIPDRFSAQQFSDYHSELNMSSLELGDSALYFCASSFSGGPYNEQFFGPGTRLTVL.

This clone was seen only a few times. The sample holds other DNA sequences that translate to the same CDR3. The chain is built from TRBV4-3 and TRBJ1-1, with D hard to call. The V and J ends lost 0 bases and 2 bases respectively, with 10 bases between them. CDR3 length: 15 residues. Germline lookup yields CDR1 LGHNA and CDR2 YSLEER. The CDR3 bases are TGCGCCAGCAGCCAAGATAGGTTGGGAAACACTGAAGCTTTCTTT. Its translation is CASSQDRLGNTEAFF.

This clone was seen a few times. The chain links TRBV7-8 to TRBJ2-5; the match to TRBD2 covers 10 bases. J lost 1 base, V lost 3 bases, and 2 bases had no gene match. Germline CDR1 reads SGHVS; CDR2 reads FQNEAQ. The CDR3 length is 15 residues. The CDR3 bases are TGTGCCAGCAGCTTTAGCGGGGGGAGCCAAGAGACCCAGTACTTC. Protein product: CASSFSGGSQETQYF.

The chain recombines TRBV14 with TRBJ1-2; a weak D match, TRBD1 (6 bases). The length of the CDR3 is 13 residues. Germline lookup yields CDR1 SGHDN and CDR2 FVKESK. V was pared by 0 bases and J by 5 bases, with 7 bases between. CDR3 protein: CASSQETGYGYTF. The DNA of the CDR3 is TGTGCCAGCAGCCAAGAGACAGGATATGGCTACACCTTC.

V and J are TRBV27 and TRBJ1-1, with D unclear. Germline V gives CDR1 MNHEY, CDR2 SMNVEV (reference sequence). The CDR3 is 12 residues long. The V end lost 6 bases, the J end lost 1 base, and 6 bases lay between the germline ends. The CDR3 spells CASRVGNTEAFF. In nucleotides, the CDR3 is TGTGCCAGCAGGGTTGGGAACACTGAAGCTTTCTTT.

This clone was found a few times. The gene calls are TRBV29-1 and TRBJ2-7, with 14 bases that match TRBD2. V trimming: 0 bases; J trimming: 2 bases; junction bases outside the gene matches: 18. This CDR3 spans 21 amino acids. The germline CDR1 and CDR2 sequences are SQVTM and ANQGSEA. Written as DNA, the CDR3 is TGCAGCGTTGAAGAGTTGGAGGGACAGTCCGGGACTAGCGGGGGAACCTACGAGCAGTACTTC. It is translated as CSVEELEGQSGTSGGTYEQYF.

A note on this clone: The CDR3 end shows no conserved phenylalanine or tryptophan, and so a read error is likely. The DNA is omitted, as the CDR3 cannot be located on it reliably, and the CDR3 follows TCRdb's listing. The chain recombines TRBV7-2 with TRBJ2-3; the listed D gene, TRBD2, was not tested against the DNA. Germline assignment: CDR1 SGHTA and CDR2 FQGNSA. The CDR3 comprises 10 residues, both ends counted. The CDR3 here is CASSPLLAGV.

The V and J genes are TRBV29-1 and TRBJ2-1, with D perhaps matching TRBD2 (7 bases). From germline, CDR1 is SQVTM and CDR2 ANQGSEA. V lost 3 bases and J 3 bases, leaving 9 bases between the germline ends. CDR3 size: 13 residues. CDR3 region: CSVEGGHYNEQFF. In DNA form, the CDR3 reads TGCAGCGTTGAGGGGGGGCACTACAATGAGCAGTTCTTC.

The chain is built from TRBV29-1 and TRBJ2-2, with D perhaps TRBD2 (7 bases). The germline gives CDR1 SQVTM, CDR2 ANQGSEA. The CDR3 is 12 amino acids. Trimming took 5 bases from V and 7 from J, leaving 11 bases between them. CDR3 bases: TGCAGCGTTTGGGGGGGCGGCGGGGAGCTGTTTTTT. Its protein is CSVWGGGGELFF.

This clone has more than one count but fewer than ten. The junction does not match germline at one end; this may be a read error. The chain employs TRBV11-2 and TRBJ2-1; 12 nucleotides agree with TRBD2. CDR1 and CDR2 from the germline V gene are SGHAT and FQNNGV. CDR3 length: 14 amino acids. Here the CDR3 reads CASSLTGLAGLPLF. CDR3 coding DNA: TGTGCCAGCAGCTTAACAGGACTAGCGGGGCTCCCGCTCTTC.

CDR3 region: CASSQDGATGDTQYF. The DNA of the CDR3 is TGCGCCAGCAGCCAAGATGGTGCCACCGGAGATACGCAGTATTTT. This rearrangement joins TRBV4-3 to TRBJ2-3; the D is unclear. This CDR3 region has 15 residues. Trimming cost V 0 bases and J 5 bases, with 12 bases left between them. Looked up from germline, CDR1 is LGHNA and CDR2 is YSLEER.

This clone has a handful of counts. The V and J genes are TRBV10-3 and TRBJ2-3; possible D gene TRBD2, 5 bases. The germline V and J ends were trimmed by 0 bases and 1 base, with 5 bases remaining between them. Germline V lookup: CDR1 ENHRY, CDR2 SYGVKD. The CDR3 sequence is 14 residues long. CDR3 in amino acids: CAISESGGTDTQYF. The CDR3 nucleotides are TGTGCCATCAGTGAGTCCGGGGGCACAGATACGCAGTATTTT.

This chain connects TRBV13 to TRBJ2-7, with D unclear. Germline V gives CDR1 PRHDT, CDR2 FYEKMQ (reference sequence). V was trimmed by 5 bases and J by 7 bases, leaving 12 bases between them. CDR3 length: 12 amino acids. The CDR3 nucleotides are TGTGCCAGCAGCCCCGGGCGCGGAGAGCAGTACTTC. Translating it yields CASSPGRGEQYF.

For the CDR3, the DNA is TGTGCCATGGAGGGTCGGCTAGCGGGGGGTTATGAGCAGTTCTTC. It specifies CAMEGRLAGGYEQFF. The chain employs TRBV30 and TRBJ2-1, with 11 bases fitting TRBD2. Germline lookup yields CDR1 GTSNPN and CDR2 SVGIG (reference sequence). V gave up 8 bases and J gave up 8 bases; unmatched junction bases: 14. This CDR3 is built from 15 residues. The whole variable domain, remainder taken from reference TRBV30 and TRBJ2-1, is SQTIHQWPATLVQPVGSPLSLECTVEGTSNPNLYWYRQAAGRGLQLLFYSVGIGQISSEVPQNLSASRPQDRQFILSSKKLLLSDSGFYLCAMEGRLAGGYEQFFGPGTRLTVL.